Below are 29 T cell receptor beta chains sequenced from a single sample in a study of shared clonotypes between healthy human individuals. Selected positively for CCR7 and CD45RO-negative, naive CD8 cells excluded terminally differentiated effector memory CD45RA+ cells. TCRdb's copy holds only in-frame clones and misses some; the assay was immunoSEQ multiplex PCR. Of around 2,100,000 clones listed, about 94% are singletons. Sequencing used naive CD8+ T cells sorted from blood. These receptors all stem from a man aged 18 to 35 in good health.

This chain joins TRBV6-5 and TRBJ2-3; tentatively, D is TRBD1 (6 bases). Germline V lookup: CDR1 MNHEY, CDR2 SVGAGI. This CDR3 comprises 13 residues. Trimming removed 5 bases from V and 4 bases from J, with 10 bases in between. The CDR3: CASSTGHPDTQYF. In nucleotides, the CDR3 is TGTGCCAGCAGTACGGGACATCCAGATACGCAGTATTTT.

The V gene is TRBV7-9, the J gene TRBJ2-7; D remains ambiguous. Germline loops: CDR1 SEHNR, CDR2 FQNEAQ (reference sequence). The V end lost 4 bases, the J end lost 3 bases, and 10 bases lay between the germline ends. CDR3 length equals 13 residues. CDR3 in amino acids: CASSSTEVYEQYF. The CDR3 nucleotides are TGTGCCAGCAGCTCAACGGAAGTCTACGAGCAGTACTTC. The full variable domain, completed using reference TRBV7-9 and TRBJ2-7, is DTGVSQNPRHKITKRGQNVTFRCDPISEHNRLYWYRQTLGQGPEFLTYFQNEAQLEKSRLLSDRFSAERPKGSFSTLEIQRTEQGDSAMYLCASSSTEVYEQYFGPGTRLTVT.

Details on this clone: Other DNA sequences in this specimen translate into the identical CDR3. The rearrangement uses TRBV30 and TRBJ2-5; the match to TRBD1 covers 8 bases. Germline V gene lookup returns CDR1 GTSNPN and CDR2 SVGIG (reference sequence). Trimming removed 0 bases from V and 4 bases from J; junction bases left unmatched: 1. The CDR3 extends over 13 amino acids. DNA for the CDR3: TGTGCCTGGAGTGTACAGGGGGGAGAGACCCAGTACTTC. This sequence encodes CAWSVQGGETQYF.

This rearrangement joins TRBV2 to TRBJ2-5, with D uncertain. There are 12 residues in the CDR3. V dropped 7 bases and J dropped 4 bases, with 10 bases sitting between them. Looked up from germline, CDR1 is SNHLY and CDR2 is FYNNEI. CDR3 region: CASTLYRETQYF. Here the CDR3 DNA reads TGTGCCAGCACTCTTTATAGAGAGACCCAGTACTTC.

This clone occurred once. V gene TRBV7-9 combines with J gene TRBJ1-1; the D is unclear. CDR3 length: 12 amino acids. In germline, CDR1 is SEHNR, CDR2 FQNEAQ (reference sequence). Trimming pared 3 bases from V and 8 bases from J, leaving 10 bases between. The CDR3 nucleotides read TGTGCCAGCAGCTTTGCCCTCCCCGAAGCTTTCTTT. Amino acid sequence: CASSFALPEAFF.

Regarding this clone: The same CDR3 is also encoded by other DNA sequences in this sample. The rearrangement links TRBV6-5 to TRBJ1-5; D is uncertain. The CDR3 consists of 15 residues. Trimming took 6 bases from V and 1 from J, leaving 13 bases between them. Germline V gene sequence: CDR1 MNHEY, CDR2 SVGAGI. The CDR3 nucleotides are TGTGCCAGCAGCCCCGGTCCGGGGAGCAATCAGCCCCAGCATTTT. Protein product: CASSPGPGSNQPQHF.

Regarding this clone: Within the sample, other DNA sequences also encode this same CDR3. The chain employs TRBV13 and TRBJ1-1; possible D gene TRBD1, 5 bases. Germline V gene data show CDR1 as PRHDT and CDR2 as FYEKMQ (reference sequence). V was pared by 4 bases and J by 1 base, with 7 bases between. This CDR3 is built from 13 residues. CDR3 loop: CASSSQGNTEAFF. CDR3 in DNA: TGTGCCAGCAGCTCCCAGGGGAACACTGAAGCTTTCTTT.

This CDR3 reads CASSEWDRENTEAFF. In DNA form, the CDR3 reads TGTGCCAGCAGTGAATGGGACAGAGAGAACACTGAAGCTTTCTTT. The V call is TRBV6-1, the J call TRBJ1-1, with 7 bases aligning to TRBD1. This CDR3 comprises 15 residues. Germline trimming cut 2 bases from V and 1 base from J; bases unmatched to any gene: 4. Germline V gene sequence: CDR1 MNHNS, CDR2 SASEGT.

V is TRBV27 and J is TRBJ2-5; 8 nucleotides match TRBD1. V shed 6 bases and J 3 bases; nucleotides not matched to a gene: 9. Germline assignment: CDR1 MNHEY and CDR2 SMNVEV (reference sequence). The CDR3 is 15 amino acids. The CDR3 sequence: CASRLMTGAEETQYF. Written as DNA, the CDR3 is TGTGCCAGCAGGCTGATGACAGGGGCCGAAGAGACCCAGTACTTC.

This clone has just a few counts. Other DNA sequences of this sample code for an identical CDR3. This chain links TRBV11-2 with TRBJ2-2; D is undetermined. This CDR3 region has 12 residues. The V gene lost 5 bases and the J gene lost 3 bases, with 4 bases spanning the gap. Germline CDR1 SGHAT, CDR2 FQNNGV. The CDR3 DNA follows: TGTGCCAGCAGCCCGGACACCGGGGAGCTGTTTTTT. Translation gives CASSPDTGELFF.

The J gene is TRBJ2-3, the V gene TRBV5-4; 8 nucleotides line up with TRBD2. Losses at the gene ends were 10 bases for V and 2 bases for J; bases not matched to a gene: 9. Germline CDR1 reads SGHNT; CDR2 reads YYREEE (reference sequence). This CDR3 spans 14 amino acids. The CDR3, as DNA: TGTGCCTATCACCGGGGGGGCACCACAGATACGCAGTATTTT. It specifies CAYHRGGTTDTQYF.

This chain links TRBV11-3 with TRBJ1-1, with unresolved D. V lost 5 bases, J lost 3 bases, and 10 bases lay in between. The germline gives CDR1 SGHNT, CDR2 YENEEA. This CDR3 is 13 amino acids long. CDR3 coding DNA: TGTGCCAGCAGCCTCCCCCTGGACACTGAAGCTTTCTTT. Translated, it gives CASSLPLDTEAFF.

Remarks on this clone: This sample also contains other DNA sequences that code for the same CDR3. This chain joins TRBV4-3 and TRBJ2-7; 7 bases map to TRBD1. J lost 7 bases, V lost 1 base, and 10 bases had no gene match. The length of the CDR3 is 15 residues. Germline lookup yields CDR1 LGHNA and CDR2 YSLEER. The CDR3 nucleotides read TGCGCCAGCAGCCAAGGTACAGGGGTGGGGTATGAGCAGTACTTC. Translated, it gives CASSQGTGVGYEQYF.

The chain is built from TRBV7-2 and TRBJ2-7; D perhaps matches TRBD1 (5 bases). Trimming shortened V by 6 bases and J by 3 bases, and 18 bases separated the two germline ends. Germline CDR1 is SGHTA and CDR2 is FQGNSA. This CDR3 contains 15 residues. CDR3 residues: CASRSEPDSIYEQYF. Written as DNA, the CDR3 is TGTGCCAGCAGATCAGAACCCGACAGCATCTACGAGCAGTACTTC.

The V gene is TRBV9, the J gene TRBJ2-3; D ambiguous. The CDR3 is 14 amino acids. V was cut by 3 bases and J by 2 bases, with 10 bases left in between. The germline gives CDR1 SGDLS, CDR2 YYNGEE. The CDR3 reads CASSAPLDTDTQYF. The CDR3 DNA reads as TGTGCCAGCAGCGCCCCTCTGGACACAGATACGCAGTATTTT.

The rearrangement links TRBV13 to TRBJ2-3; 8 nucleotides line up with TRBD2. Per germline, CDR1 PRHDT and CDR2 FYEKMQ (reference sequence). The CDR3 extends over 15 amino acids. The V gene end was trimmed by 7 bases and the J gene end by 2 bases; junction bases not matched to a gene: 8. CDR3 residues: CASNLPGGNTDTQYF. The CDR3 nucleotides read TGTGCCAGCAATCTACCGGGAGGGAACACAGATACGCAGTATTTT.

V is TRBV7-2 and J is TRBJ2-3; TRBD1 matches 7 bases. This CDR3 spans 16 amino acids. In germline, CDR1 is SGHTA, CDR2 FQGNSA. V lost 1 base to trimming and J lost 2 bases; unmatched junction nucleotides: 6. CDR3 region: CASSLEGALLTDTQYF. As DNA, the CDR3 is TGTGCCAGCAGCTTAGAGGGGGCCCTACTCACAGATACGCAGTATTTT.

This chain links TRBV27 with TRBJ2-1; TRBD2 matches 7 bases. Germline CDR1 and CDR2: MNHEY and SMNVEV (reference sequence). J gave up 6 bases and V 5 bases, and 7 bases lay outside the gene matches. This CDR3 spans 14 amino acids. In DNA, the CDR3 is TGTGCCAGCAGTCGGACCTCGGGGGGCAATGAGCAGTTCTTC. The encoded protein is CASSRTSGGNEQFF.

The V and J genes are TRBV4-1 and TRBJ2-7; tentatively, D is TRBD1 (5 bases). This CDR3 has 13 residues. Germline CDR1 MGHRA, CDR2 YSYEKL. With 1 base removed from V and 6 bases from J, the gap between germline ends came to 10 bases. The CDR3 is CASSQGQILEQYF. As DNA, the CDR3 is TGCGCCAGCAGCCAAGGACAGATACTCGAGCAGTACTTC.

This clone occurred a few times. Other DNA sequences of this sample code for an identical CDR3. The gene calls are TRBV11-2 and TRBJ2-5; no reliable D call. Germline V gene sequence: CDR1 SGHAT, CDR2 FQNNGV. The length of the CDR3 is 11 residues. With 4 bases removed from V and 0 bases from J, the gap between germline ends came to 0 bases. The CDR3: CASSYQETQYF. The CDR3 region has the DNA TGTGCCAGCAGCTACCAAGAGACCCAGTACTTC. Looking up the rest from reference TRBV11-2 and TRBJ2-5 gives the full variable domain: EAGVAQSPRYKIIEKRQSVAFWCNPISGHATLYWYQQILGQGPKLLIQFQNNGVVDDSQLPKDRFSAERLKGVDSTLKIQPAKLEDSAVYLCASSYQETQYFGPGTRLLVL.

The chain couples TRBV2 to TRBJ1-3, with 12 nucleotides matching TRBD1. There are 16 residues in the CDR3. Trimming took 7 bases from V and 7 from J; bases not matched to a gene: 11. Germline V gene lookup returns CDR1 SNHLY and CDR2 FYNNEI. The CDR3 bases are TGTGCCAGCACCGACTTGGGACAGGGGGCGCGGAACACCATATATTTT. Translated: CASTDLGQGARNTIYF.

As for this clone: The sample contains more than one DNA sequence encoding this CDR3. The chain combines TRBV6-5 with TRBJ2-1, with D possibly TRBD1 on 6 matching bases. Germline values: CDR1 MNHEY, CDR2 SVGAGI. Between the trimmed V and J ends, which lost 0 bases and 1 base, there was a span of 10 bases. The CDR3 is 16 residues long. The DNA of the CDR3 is TGTGCCAGCAGTTACTCGAGAGGGGGATCCTACAATGAGCAGTTCTTC. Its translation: CASSYSRGGSYNEQFF.

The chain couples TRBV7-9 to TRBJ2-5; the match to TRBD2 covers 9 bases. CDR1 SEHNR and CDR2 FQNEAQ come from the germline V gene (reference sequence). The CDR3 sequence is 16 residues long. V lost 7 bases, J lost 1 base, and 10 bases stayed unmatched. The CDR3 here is CASTQAGGVFQETQYF. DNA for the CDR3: TGTGCCAGCACCCAAGCGGGGGGCGTCTTCCAAGAGACCCAGTACTTC.

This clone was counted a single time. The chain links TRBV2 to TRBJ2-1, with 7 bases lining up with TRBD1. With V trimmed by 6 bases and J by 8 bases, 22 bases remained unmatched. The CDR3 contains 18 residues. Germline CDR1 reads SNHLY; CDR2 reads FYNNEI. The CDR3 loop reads CASRRGTDASLPSDEQFF. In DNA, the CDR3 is TGTGCCAGCAGGAGGGGGACAGACGCTTCGCTACCCTCGGATGAGCAGTTCTTC.

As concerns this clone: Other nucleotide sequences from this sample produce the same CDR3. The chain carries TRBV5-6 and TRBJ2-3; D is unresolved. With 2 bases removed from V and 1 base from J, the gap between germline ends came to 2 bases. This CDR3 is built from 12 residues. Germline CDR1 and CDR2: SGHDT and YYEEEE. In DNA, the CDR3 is TGTGCCAGCAGCTTCGGCACAGATACGCAGTATTTT. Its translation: CASSFGTDTQYF.

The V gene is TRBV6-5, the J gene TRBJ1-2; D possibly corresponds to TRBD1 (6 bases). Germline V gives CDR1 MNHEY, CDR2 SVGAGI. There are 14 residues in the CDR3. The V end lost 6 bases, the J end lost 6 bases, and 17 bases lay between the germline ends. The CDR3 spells CASSFGGLGDGYTF. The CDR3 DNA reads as TGTGCCAGCAGCTTCGGGGGGCTTGGTGATGGCTACACCTTC.

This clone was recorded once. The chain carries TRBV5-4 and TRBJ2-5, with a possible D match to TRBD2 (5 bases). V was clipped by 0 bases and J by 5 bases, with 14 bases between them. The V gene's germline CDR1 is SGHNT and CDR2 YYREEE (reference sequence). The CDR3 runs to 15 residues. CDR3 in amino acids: CASSLATSTRETQYF. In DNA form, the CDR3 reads TGTGCCAGCAGCTTGGCCACTAGTACGAGGGAGACCCAGTACTTC.

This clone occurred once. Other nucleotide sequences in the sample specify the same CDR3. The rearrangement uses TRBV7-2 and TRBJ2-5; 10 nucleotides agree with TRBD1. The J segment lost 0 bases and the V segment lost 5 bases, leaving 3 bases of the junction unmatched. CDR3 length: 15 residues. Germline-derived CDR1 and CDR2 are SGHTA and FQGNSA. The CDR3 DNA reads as TGTGCCAGCAGCCTGACAGGGGGCAACCAAGAGACCCAGTACTTC. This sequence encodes CASSLTGGNQETQYF.

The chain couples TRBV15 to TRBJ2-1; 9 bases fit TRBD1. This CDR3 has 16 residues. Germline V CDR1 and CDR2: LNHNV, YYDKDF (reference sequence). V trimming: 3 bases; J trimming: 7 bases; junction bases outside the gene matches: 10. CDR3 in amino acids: CATSSPYRDRENEQFF. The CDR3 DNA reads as TGTGCCACCAGCAGTCCTTACCGGGACAGGGAGAATGAGCAGTTCTTC.